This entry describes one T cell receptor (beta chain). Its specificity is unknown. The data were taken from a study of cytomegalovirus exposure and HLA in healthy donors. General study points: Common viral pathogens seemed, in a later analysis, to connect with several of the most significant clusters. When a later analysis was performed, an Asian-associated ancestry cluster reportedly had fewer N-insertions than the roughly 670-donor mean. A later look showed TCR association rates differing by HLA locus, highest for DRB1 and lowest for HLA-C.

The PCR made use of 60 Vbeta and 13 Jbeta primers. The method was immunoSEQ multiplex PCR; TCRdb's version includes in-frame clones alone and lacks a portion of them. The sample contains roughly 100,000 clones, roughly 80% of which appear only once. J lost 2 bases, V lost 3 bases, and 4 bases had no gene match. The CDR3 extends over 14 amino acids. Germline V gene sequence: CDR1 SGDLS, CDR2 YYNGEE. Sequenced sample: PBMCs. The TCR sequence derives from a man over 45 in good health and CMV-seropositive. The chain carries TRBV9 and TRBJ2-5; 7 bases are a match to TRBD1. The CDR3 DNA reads TGTGCCAGCAGCGGACTGACAGGGCAAGAGACCCAGTACTTC. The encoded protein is CASSGLTGQETQYF.